This TCR beta chain was found in a study of blood T cell repertoires in COVID-19. On the study more broadly: Sources were T cells, B-cell-depleted T cells, or PBMCs; the material itself was cDNA or gDNA.

Original methodology: Counts of nucleated cells, estimated from reference gene primer amplification, were obtained. The data were produced by immunoSEQ multiplex PCR, yet TCRdb's version contains in-frame clones alone and is incomplete. Clone size and the V and J calls come from that table; the DNA yielded D and trimming. The sample consists of 87,000 or so clones, roughly 87% of them appearing once. This receptor was taken from a woman of 80 years or more with acute or convalescent COVID-19. Sequencing was performed on peripheral blood.

The CDR3 loop reads CASSARIATHTSYSPLHF. The CDR3 DNA reads as TGCGCCAGCAGTGCACGAATAGCTACACATACATCATATTCACCCCTCCACTTT. The chain carries TRBV21-1 and TRBJ1-6. TRBV21-1 is listed as a pseudogene. The CDR3 covers 18 residues.